This T cell receptor beta chain came from a study of blood T cells in healthy people across ages. A second PCR of roughly 6 to 12 cycles used a sample-barcoded 5' primer and a J-beta primer mix. Using its own MiXCR run on the 5' RACE reads, TCRdb lists one record per CDR3 protein. The sample consists of 980,000 or so distinct CDR3 sequences, around 49% of them appearing once. The CDR3 is made up of 18 amino acids. V was cut by 3 bases and J by 8 bases, with 28 bases left in between. Looked up from germline, CDR1 is SGHRS and CDR2 is YFSETQ. This clonotype was seen only a few times. The sequencing sample was made of blood. V and J are TRBV5-1 and TRBJ2-3, with D tentatively TRBD1 (6 bases). This TCR derives from a man aged 30-40 years in good health. The CDR3 reads CASSSPTDSSKARGTQYF. In DNA, the CDR3 is TGCGCCAGCAGCTCCCCGACCGACTCGTCCAAAGCCAGGGGTACGCAGTATTTT.